A selection of T cell receptor beta chains follows, all from one sample in a study of T cells after posttransplantation cyclophosphamide. The table came from immunoSEQ multiplex PCR; TCRdb's copy has only in-frame clones and leaves some out. The top ten clones hold approximately 0.15% of a sample with about 21,000 clones, roughly 98% of them seen once. Material for sequencing was naive CD8+ T cells sorted from PBMCs. These receptor sequences come from a middle-aged man in good health, CMV-negative, and a related stem cell transplant donor. The CDR3 runs from the conserved cysteine through the conserved F or W. D genes are given only for firm matches. For some rows the clone size is stated as once, few or many, or as a class when expanded; others skip it.

d_call: TRBD2
clone_size: -
v_call: TRBV27
j_call: TRBJ2-2
cdr3_aa: CASSFGTSNAGELFF
cdr3_nt: TGTGCCAGCAGTTTTGGGACTAGCAACGCCGGGGAGCTGTTTTTT

d_call: TRBD1
clone_size: -
v_call: TRBV11-2
j_call: TRBJ1-4
cdr3_aa: CASSFGTEGEKLFF
cdr3_nt: TGTGCCAGCAGCTTTGGGACAGAGGGGGAAAAACTGTTTTTT

d_call: TRBD1
clone_size: once
v_call: TRBV27
j_call: TRBJ1-1
cdr3_aa: CASSLQGGSEAFF
cdr3_nt: TGTGCCAGCAGTCTCCAGGGGGGTAGTGAAGCTTTCTTT

d_call: -
clone_size: -
v_call: TRBV10-2
j_call: TRBJ2-3
cdr3_aa: CASSDPPAQYF
cdr3_nt: TGCGCCAGCAGTGACCCCCCCGCGCAGTATTTT

d_call: -
clone_size: -
v_call: TRBV6-5
j_call: TRBJ2-5
cdr3_aa: CASTQAETQYF
cdr3_nt: TGTGCCAGCACTCAGGCGGAGACCCAGTACTTC

d_call: TRBD1
clone_size: -
v_call: TRBV29-1
j_call: TRBJ2-4
cdr3_aa: CSVEGTDRGLQYF
cdr3_nt: TGCAGCGTTGAAGGGACTGACAGGGGCCTTCAGTACTTC

d_call: TRBD1
clone_size: -
v_call: TRBV5-6
j_call: TRBJ2-7
cdr3_aa: CASSWAGTGGNEQYF
cdr3_nt: TGTGCCAGCAGCTGGGCCGGGACAGGGGGGAACGAGCAGTACTTC

d_call: -
clone_size: -
v_call: TRBV6-1
j_call: TRBJ1-1
cdr3_aa: CASSEIHLAAAGTEAFF
cdr3_nt: TGTGCCAGCAGTGAAATCCACTTAGCGGCGGCTGGAACTGAAGCTTTCTTT

d_call: TRBD1
clone_size: -
v_call: TRBV28
j_call: TRBJ1-1
cdr3_aa: CASSLASGGWWEAFF
cdr3_nt: TGTGCCAGCAGCCTCGCCTCAGGGGGCTGGTGGGAAGCTTTCTTT

d_call: TRBD1
clone_size: -
v_call: TRBV27
j_call: TRBJ1-5
cdr3_aa: CASEGQKGPRGQPQHF
cdr3_nt: TGTGCCAGCGAGGGACAGAAGGGTCCTAGAGGTCAGCCCCAGCATTTT

d_call: -
clone_size: -
v_call: TRBV2
j_call: TRBJ1-1
cdr3_aa: CASGGGRGTEAFF
cdr3_nt: TGTGCCAGCGGGGGGGGCCGGGGCACTGAAGCTTTCTTT

d_call: TRBD2
clone_size: -
v_call: TRBV7-3
j_call: TRBJ2-6
cdr3_aa: CASSPPGTSGSFVASGANVLTF
cdr3_nt: TGTGCCAGCAGCCCCCCCGGGACTAGCGGGAGTTTTGTAGCGTCTGGGGCCAACGTCCTGACTTTC

d_call: -
clone_size: -
v_call: TRBV27
j_call: TRBJ2-3
cdr3_aa: CASSLSRADTQYF
cdr3_nt: TGTGCCAGCAGTTTATCGAGGGCAGATACGCAGTATTTT

d_call: -
clone_size: -
v_call: TRBV5-4
j_call: TRBJ2-2
cdr3_aa: CASSEGHANTGELFF
cdr3_nt: TGTGCCAGCAGCGAGGGACACGCCAACACCGGGGAGCTGTTTTTT

d_call: -
clone_size: -
v_call: TRBV2
j_call: TRBJ2-7
cdr3_aa: CASSERGWGPTYEQYF
cdr3_nt: TGTGCCAGCAGTGAACGTGGCTGGGGCCCCACCTACGAGCAGTACTTC

d_call: -
clone_size: -
v_call: TRBV29-1
j_call: TRBJ2-2
cdr3_aa: CSAQGGPGELFF
cdr3_nt: TGCAGCGCCCAGGGGGGACCCGGGGAGCTGTTTTTT